This TCR beta chain was found in a study of shared clonotypes between healthy human individuals. The donors were adults (healthy and HIV-negative) with no recent acute infections or vaccinations. Germline V gene lookup returns CDR1 SGHTA and CDR2 FQGNSA. This CDR3 is built from 19 residues. V was pared by 4 bases and J by 2 bases, with 10 bases of the junction left unmatched. On ten immunoSEQ deep assay plates, unsorted PBMC DNA was sequenced. The repertoire was sequenced with immunoSEQ multiplex PCR; TCRdb's copy has only in-frame clones and lacks some. The sample lists 450,000 to 500,000 clones; roughly 80% were seen once.

The sequence was obtained from a woman in her 40s in good health. Some clones in this sample may be carry-over from other donors' samples. Sequencing used PBMCs. The chain recombines TRBV7-2 with TRBJ2-3, with 15 bases fitting TRBD2. The CDR3 nucleotides are TGTGCCAGCAGCTCAGGACTAGCGGGAGGGACCGATTCCACAGATACGCAGTATTTT. As protein: CASSSGLAGGTDSTDTQYF. The full variable domain, with the rest looked up from reference TRBV7-2 and TRBJ2-3, is GAGVSQSPSNKVTEKGKDVELRCDPISGHTALYWYRQSLGQGLEFLIYFQGNSAPDKSGLPSDRFSAERTGGSVSTLTIQRTQQEDSAVYLCASSSGLAGGTDSTDTQYFGPGTRLTVL.